These 20 T cell receptor beta chains were all obtained from the same sample, sequenced in a study of shared clonotypes between healthy human individuals (dated by TCRdb to the early 2020s). The library relied on the immunoSEQ multiplex PCR assay. What TCRdb holds here is the immuneACCESS table cut down to in-frame rearrangements. Part of the clones is not present; checked against another copy, under half of the missing clones reflect an unresolved V gene, and the others are unexplained. The sample contains approximately 350,000 clones, around 96% of them found a single time. The ten largest account for around 0.3% of the sample. The source material was memory CD8+ T cells sorted from blood. The sample's cell subset or site, from its label and the paper: CD45RO+ cells pooled with CCR7-negative TemRA cells. The origin of the receptors is a young man in good health.

This chain links TRBV11-2 with TRBJ2-7; D is unclear. This CDR3 is 14 amino acids long. The germline V gene encodes CDR1 SGHAT and CDR2 FQNNGV. Trimming took 0 bases from V and 1 from J, leaving 7 bases between them. As DNA, the CDR3 is TGTGCCAGCAGCTTAGAACTCTGGTCCTACGAGCAGTACTTC. The encoded protein is CASSLELWSYEQYF.

The chain links TRBV6-1 to TRBJ1-2; the D gene is possibly TRBD1 (5 bases). Trimming stripped 0 bases from V and 5 bases from J, with 10 bases between. CDR1 is MNHNS and CDR2 is SASEGT in the germline V gene. The CDR3 is 14 amino acids. The CDR3 region has the DNA TGTGCCAGCAGTGAAGCTTGGGGGAAATATGGCTACACCTTC. It translates to CASSEAWGKYGYTF.

This clone has a single count. This chain joins TRBV28 and TRBJ2-1; TRBD2 aligns across 12 bases. CDR3 length equals 15 residues. Germline loops: CDR1 MDHEN, CDR2 SYDVKM. Trimming at V came to 5 bases and at J to 6 bases, leaving 5 bases not matched to a gene. The chain's CDR3 is CASSIPSGRVNEQFF. The DNA of the CDR3 is TGTGCCAGCAGTATCCCTAGCGGGAGGGTCAATGAGCAGTTCTTC. The full variable domain, with the rest looked up from reference TRBV28 and TRBJ2-1, is DVKVTQSSRYLVKRTGEKVFLECVQDMDHENMFWYRQDPGLGLRLIYFSYDVKMKEKGDIPEGYSVSREKKERFSLILESASTNQTSMYLCASSIPSGRVNEQFFGPGTRLTVL.

The gene calls are TRBV10-3 and TRBJ2-7, with TRBD1 matching over 9 bases. The CDR3 runs to 15 residues. CDR1 and CDR2 (germline): ENHRY, SYGVKD. Trimming took 2 bases from V and 3 from J; bases not matched to a gene: 5. This chain's CDR3 is CAISEIPTGGYEQYF. In DNA form, the CDR3 reads TGTGCCATCAGTGAGATCCCGACAGGGGGCTACGAGCAGTACTTC.

V is TRBV5-6 and J is TRBJ1-1; 11 bases line up with TRBD1. V was pared by 3 bases and J by 7 bases, with 11 bases of the junction left unmatched. The CDR3 sequence is 16 residues long. Germline values: CDR1 SGHDT, CDR2 YYEEEE. The CDR3 loop is CASSWTTGTGGGEAFF. The CDR3 nucleotides read TGTGCCAGCAGCTGGACGACCGGGACAGGGGGAGGTGAAGCTTTCTTT.

Comment on this clone: Other DNA sequences in the sample encode the same CDR3. The chain employs TRBV7-3 and TRBJ2-2; D may be TRBD1 (5 bases). Deletions cut 3 bases from V and 4 bases from J, with 6 bases between. This CDR3 is built from 13 residues. Germline V lookup: CDR1 SGHTA, CDR2 FQGTGA. CDR3 DNA: TGTGCCAGCAGCTTTAGGGGCACCGGGGAGCTGTTTTTT. Amino acid sequence: CASSFRGTGELFF.

As to this clone: The same CDR3 arises from other DNA sequences in this sample as well. The chain has TRBV5-1 and TRBJ2-5; D is possibly TRBD1 (5 bases). Germline CDR1 and CDR2: SGHRS and YFSETQ. V dropped 2 bases and J dropped 4 bases, with 12 bases sitting between them. The CDR3 has 14 amino acids. The CDR3 sequence is CASSFTGLGETQYF. The CDR3, as DNA: TGCGCCAGCAGCTTTACAGGCCTGGGAGAGACCCAGTACTTC.

This chain connects TRBV2 to TRBJ2-2; D might be TRBD2 (6 bases). This CDR3 has 15 residues. The V gene lost 2 bases and the J gene lost 5 bases, with 12 bases spanning the gap. Looked up from germline, CDR1 is SNHLY and CDR2 is FYNNEI. CDR3 sequence: CASSERRGFTGELFF. CDR3 sequence (DNA): TGTGCCAGCAGTGAACGGCGGGGCTTTACCGGGGAGCTGTTTTTT. Variable domain in full (rest from reference TRBV2 and TRBJ2-2): EPEVTQTPSHQVTQMGQEVILRCVPISNHLYFYWYRQILGQKVEFLVSFYNNEISEKSEIFDDQFSVERPDGSNFTLKIRSTKLEDSAMYFCASSERRGFTGELFFGEGSRLTVL.

This chain uses TRBV27 with TRBJ1-1; 10 bases align to TRBD1. This CDR3 comprises 17 residues. V shed 2 bases, J shed 1 base, and the junction held 7 bases outside the gene matches. Germline CDR1 reads MNHEY; CDR2 reads SMNVEV (reference sequence). This CDR3 is CASSLRPGQGPNTEAFF. The CDR3 bases are TGTGCCAGCAGTTTAAGGCCGGGACAGGGGCCGAACACTGAAGCTTTCTTT.

The V and J genes are TRBV6-1 and TRBJ2-7; possible D gene TRBD2, 5 bases. V was clipped by 6 bases and J by 2 bases, with 17 bases between them. The CDR3 is made up of 15 amino acids. The germline CDR1 and CDR2 sequences are MNHNS and SASEGT. CDR3 amino acids: CASSKRESPPYEQYF. The CDR3 DNA follows: TGTGCCAGCAGCAAAAGGGAGTCTCCCCCCTACGAGCAGTACTTC.

The rearrangement uses TRBV6-1 and TRBJ2-3, with 7 nucleotides matching TRBD1. This CDR3 comprises 18 residues. The V gene end was trimmed by 4 bases and the J gene end by 0 bases; junction bases not matched to a gene: 13. Germline loops: CDR1 MNHNS, CDR2 SASEGT. CDR3 protein: CASSAFGAGGSSTDTQYF. In nucleotides, the CDR3 is TGTGCCAGCAGTGCTTTTGGGGCAGGGGGTTCTAGCACAGATACGCAGTATTTT.

J is TRBJ2-6 and V is TRBV29-1; no clear D. Per germline, CDR1 SQVTM and CDR2 ANQGSEA. The V end was cut by 4 bases, the J end by 5 bases, with 12 bases between. The CDR3 has 14 residues. The CDR3 nucleotides read TGCAGCGTTGTAGGTTCAGAATGGGCCAACGTCCTGACTTTC. It yields the protein CSVVGSEWANVLTF.

The chain recombines TRBV7-8 with TRBJ2-3; 16 bases are a match to TRBD2. CDR3 length: 14 amino acids. With 5 bases clipped from V and 14 bases from J, the junction kept 7 bases outside the gene matches. CDR1 and CDR2 (germline): SGHVS, FQNEAQ. For the CDR3, the DNA is TGTGCCAGCAGCCCGGGACTAGCGGGAGGGGCAGGGTATTTT. It encodes CASSPGLAGGAGYF. The whole variable domain, remainder taken from reference TRBV7-8 and TRBJ2-3, is GAGVSQSPRYKVAKRGQDVALRCDPISGHVSLFWYQQALGQGPEFLTYFQNEAQLDKSGLPSDRFFAERPEGSVSTLKIQRTQQEDSAVYLCASSPGLAGGAGYFGPGTRLTVL.

The V and J genes are TRBV30 and TRBJ1-1; no definite D call. Germline V gives CDR1 GTSNPN, CDR2 SVGIG (reference sequence). This CDR3 is built from 13 residues. Trimming removed 1 base at V and 1 base at J, with 7 bases between. This chain's CDR3 is CAWSATENTEAFF. CDR3 in DNA: TGTGCCTGGAGTGCCACAGAGAACACTGAAGCTTTCTTT. The full variable domain, completed using reference TRBV30 and TRBJ1-1, is SQTIHQWPATLVQPVGSPLSLECTVEGTSNPNLYWYRQAAGRGLQLLFYSVGIGQISSEVPQNLSASRPQDRQFILSSKKLLLSDSGFYLCAWSATENTEAFFGQGTRLTVV.

The V call is TRBV7-9, the J call TRBJ2-7, with 9 bases aligning to TRBD2. The CDR3 is 15 amino acids. Germline trimming cut 3 bases from V and 1 base from J; bases unmatched to any gene: 4. Germline CDR1 and CDR2: SEHNR and FQNEAQ (reference sequence). The CDR3: CASSFWREGSYEQYF. The CDR3 DNA reads as TGTGCCAGCAGCTTCTGGCGGGAGGGGTCCTACGAGCAGTACTTC.

This clone was detected only once. The rearrangement uses TRBV15 and TRBJ1-5; D possibly corresponds to TRBD1 (5 bases). V lost 4 bases to trimming and J lost 2 bases, with 9 bases between them. The length of the CDR3 is 14 residues. Per the germline V gene, CDR1 is LNHNV and CDR2 is YYDKDF (reference sequence). For the CDR3, the DNA is TGTGCCACCAGCAAGGGGCTACGCAATCAGCCCCAGCATTTT. It specifies CATSKGLRNQPQHF.

This chain links TRBV30 with TRBJ2-7; no clear D gene. CDR1 and CDR2 (germline): GTSNPN, SVGIG (reference sequence). Trimming removed 4 bases from V and 2 bases from J, with 9 bases in between. This CDR3 contains 12 residues. The CDR3: CAWKGRPYEQYF. CDR3 in DNA: TGTGCCTGGAAGGGAAGACCCTACGAGCAGTACTTC. Variable domain in full (rest from reference TRBV30 and TRBJ2-7): SQTIHQWPATLVQPVGSPLSLECTVEGTSNPNLYWYRQAAGRGLQLLFYSVGIGQISSEVPQNLSASRPQDRQFILSSKKLLLSDSGFYLCAWKGRPYEQYFGPGTRLTVT.

This clone came up once. The rearrangement links TRBV4-2 to TRBJ2-1, with 7 bases matching TRBD2. The V and J ends lost 1 base and 2 bases, in that order; junction bases with no gene match: 14. Germline assignment: CDR1 LGHNA and CDR2 YNFKEQ. The length of the CDR3 is 19 residues. CDR3 residues: CASSQAPLRTSWPYNEQFF. CDR3 coding DNA: TGTGCCAGCAGCCAAGCACCCCTACGGACTAGTTGGCCCTACAATGAGCAGTTCTTC.

The V call is TRBV5-1, the J call TRBJ2-3; D not resolved. The length of the CDR3 is 13 residues. Per the germline V gene, CDR1 is SGHRS and CDR2 is YFSETQ. V lost 1 base and J lost 2, with 5 bases in between. This CDR3 is CASSLHLTDTQYF. The CDR3, as DNA: TGCGCCAGCAGCTTGCACCTCACAGATACGCAGTATTTT. Full variable domain (rest looked up from reference TRBV5-1 and TRBJ2-3): KAGVTQTPRYLIKTRGQQVTLSCSPISGHRSVSWYQQTPGQGLQFLFEYFSETQRNKGNFPGRFSGRQFSNSRSEMNVSTLELGDSALYLCASSLHLTDTQYFGPGTRLTVL.

In the case of this clone: Additional DNA sequences in this sample encode the identical CDR3. The CDR3 DNA reads TGTGCCAGCAGTTTTGCCGGGGAGCTGTTTTTT. It is translated as CASSFAGELFF. This chain connects TRBV28 to TRBJ2-2; D gene ambiguous. CDR1 and CDR2 (germline): MDHEN, SYDVKM. The CDR3 extends over 11 amino acids. Trimming removed 3 bases from V and 6 bases from J, with 2 bases in between.